These 24 T cell receptor beta chains were sequenced from one sample in a study of cytomegalovirus exposure and HLA in healthy donors. The PCR contained 60 Vbeta and 13 Jbeta primers. Only in-frame clones appear in the TCRdb table, and some are missing; sequencing was by immunoSEQ multiplex PCR. Of some 160,000 clones in the sample, 70% to 80% were seen once. Sample: PBMCs. The receptor set was obtained from a male donor in good health and CMV-seronegative.

The chain employs TRBV7-3 and TRBJ1-1; D is perhaps TRBD1 (6 bases). Trimming removed 5 bases from V and 1 base from J, with 8 bases in between. CDR3 length: 13 residues. From germline, CDR1 is SGHTA and CDR2 FQGTGA. The CDR3 bases are TGTGCCAGCAGCCAGGGGCCGAACACTGAAGCTTTCTTT. It codes for CASSQGPNTEAFF. Complete variable domain (other parts from reference TRBV7-3 and TRBJ1-1): GAGVSQTPSNKVTEKGKYVELRCDPISGHTALYWYRQSLGQGPEFLIYFQGTGAADDSGLPNDRFFAVRPEGSVSTLKIQRTERGDSAVYLCASSQGPNTEAFFGQGTRLTVV.

This clone was detected a few times. The chain couples TRBV28 to TRBJ1-5, with D perhaps matching TRBD1 (6 bases). Trimming shortened V by 6 bases and J by 5 bases, and 14 bases separated the two germline ends. CDR3 length: 14 amino acids. Germline loops: CDR1 MDHEN, CDR2 SYDVKM. Here the CDR3 DNA reads TGTGCCAGCAGCCTCCGGACAGCCCATCAGCCCCAGCATTTT. It codes for CASSLRTAHQPQHF.

The chain recombines TRBV6-5 with TRBJ2-3; maybe TRBD1 (6 bases). The CDR3 covers 14 residues. Germline loops: CDR1 MNHEY, CDR2 SVGAGI. Trimming pared 4 bases from V and 7 bases from J, leaving 15 bases between. The CDR3 protein is CASSSGVTRNTQYF. DNA for the CDR3: TGTGCCAGCAGTTCAGGGGTAACCAGGAATACGCAGTATTTT.

The chain is built from TRBV29-1 and TRBJ2-5; possibly TRBD1 for D (5 bases). CDR1 and CDR2 from the germline V gene are SQVTM and ANQGSEA. The CDR3 runs to 13 residues. V lost 2 bases and J 4 bases, leaving 11 bases between the germline ends. DNA of the CDR3: TGCAGCGTTGAACAGGGTCAGGGAGAGACCCAGTACTTC. This encodes CSVEQGQGETQYF.

The J gene is TRBJ2-3, the V gene TRBV30; 8 bases align to TRBD2. The germline V gene has CDR1 GTSNPN and CDR2 SVGIG (reference sequence). Trimming at V came to 6 bases and at J to 4 bases, leaving 6 bases not matched to a gene. The CDR3 has 13 amino acids. CDR3 sequence: CACQAGVADTQYF. In DNA form, the CDR3 reads TGTGCCTGCCAAGCGGGAGTAGCAGATACGCAGTATTTT.

The chain is built from TRBV5-1 and TRBJ2-7, with 12 bases fitting TRBD1. The CDR3 is 18 amino acids. Trimming removed 1 base from V and 0 bases from J; junction bases left unmatched: 8. CDR1 is SGHRS, CDR2 YFSETQ, per germline. This CDR3 is CASSLTGTGGLSSYEQYF. The CDR3 nucleotides are TGCGCCAGCAGCTTGACCGGGACAGGGGGCCTCAGCTCCTACGAGCAGTACTTC.

The chain has TRBV30 and TRBJ2-5, with D hard to call. Germline CDR1 and CDR2: GTSNPN and SVGIG (reference sequence). This CDR3 is 11 amino acids long. The V gene lost 0 bases and the J gene lost 4 bases, with 3 bases spanning the gap. The CDR3 loop is CAWSVLETQYF. DNA for the CDR3: TGTGCCTGGAGTGTCCTAGAGACCCAGTACTTC.

The V and J genes are TRBV4-1 and TRBJ2-7; D is undetermined. Per the germline V gene, CDR1 is MGHRA and CDR2 is YSYEKL. The length of the CDR3 is 14 residues. V was clipped by 0 bases and J by 3 bases, with 9 bases between them. CDR3 bases: TGCGCCAGCAGCCAAGATCGGGTTCTCTACGAGCAGTACTTC. Translating gives CASSQDRVLYEQYF.

J is TRBJ2-3 and V is TRBV4-1, with TRBD1 identical over 9 bases. Germline V CDR1 and CDR2: MGHRA, YSYEKL. Trimming cost V 5 bases and J 1 base; bases outside gene matches: 1. The length of the CDR3 is 14 residues. CDR3 DNA sequence: TGCGCCAGCAGCTGGACAGGGGGCACAGATACGCAGTATTTT. As protein: CASSWTGGTDTQYF.

This clone was picked up a small number of times. The CDR3: CASSVATGGAGGQDTQYF. CDR3 nucleotides: TGTGCCAGCAGCGTAGCTACGGGGGGAGCGGGGGGGCAGGATACGCAGTATTTT. The rearrangement links TRBV9 to TRBJ2-3, with 10 positions matching TRBD2. This CDR3 is 18 amino acids long. Germline V gene data show CDR1 as SGDLS and CDR2 as YYNGEE. The V segment lost 0 bases and the J segment 6 bases; nucleotides outside the gene matches: 13.

V gene TRBV18 combines with J gene TRBJ2-3, with D hard to call. Germline-derived CDR1 and CDR2 are KGHSH and LQKENI. Trimming stripped 4 bases from V and 3 bases from J, with 14 bases between. This CDR3 is 15 amino acids long. The CDR3 is CASSLATAGTDTQYF. Here the CDR3 DNA reads TGTGCCAGCTCACTAGCCACCGCCGGGACAGATACGCAGTATTTT.

The CDR3 protein is CASSDLRAGDQPQHF. The CDR3 nucleotides are TGTGCCAGCAGTGACCTCAGGGCAGGGGATCAGCCCCAGCATTTT. V and J are TRBV6-4 and TRBJ1-5, with D maybe TRBD1 (6 bases). The ends were cut back, 2 bases at V and 5 bases at J, with 13 bases in the middle. Germline V CDR1 and CDR2: MRHNA, SNTAGT. There are 15 residues in the CDR3.

The V call is TRBV5-6, the J call TRBJ1-2, with TRBD1 as a possible D gene (6 bases). Germline values: CDR1 SGHDT, CDR2 YYEEEE. There are 13 residues in the CDR3. With 4 bases removed from V and 6 bases from J, the gap between germline ends came to 13 bases. The CDR3 here is CASSRNRVDGYTF. CDR3 DNA: TGTGCCAGCAGCCGAAACAGGGTAGATGGCTACACCTTC.

The chain couples TRBV7-9 to TRBJ1-5; no definite D call. This CDR3 spans 13 amino acids. Trimming cost V 0 bases and J 7 bases, with 7 bases left between them. CDR1 SEHNR and CDR2 FQNEAQ come from the germline V gene (reference sequence). The CDR3 loop reads CASSLAQNQPQHF. CDR3 nucleotide sequence: TGTGCCAGCAGCTTAGCGCAGAACCAGCCCCAGCATTTT.

The chain employs TRBV18 and TRBJ1-5, with TRBD1 matching over 12 bases. Trimming at V came to 2 bases and at J to 7 bases, leaving 3 bases not matched to a gene. CDR1 KGHSH and CDR2 LQKENI come from the germline V gene. The CDR3 runs 15 residues. The CDR3 region is CASSPGTGGGQPQHF. The CDR3 nucleotides read TGTGCCAGCTCACCAGGGACAGGGGGCGGGCAGCCCCAGCATTTT.

This chain connects TRBV10-3 to TRBJ1-5, with D unresolved. The CDR3 has 13 residues. V was pared by 2 bases and J by 5 bases, with 7 bases between. CDR1 and CDR2 (germline): ENHRY, SYGVKD. The CDR3 coding sequence is TGTGCCATCAGTGAGCGTCCGTATCAGCCCCAGCATTTT. Its protein is CAISERPYQPQHF.

CDR3 nucleotides: TGTGCCAGCAGCCGACGACTAGCGGGGCGCCCCTACGAGCAGTACTTC. It is translated as CASSRRLAGRPYEQYF. This chain links TRBV16 with TRBJ2-7, with TRBD2 identical over 11 bases. CDR3 size: 16 residues. V shed 4 bases and J 2 bases; nucleotides not matched to a gene: 7. CDR1 and CDR2 (germline): KGHSY, FQNENV.

This clone turned up a few times. The chain carries TRBV6-6 and TRBJ1-4; D not certain. Germline CDR1 reads MNHNY; CDR2 reads SVGAGI (reference sequence). Trimming took off 0 bases at V and 8 bases at J, with 7 bases between the two ends. There are 13 residues in the CDR3. CDR3 amino acids: CASSYSTGEKLFF. The CDR3 bases are TGTGCCAGCAGTTACTCGACGGGGGAAAAACTGTTTTTT.

In DNA form, the CDR3 reads TGTGCCAGCAGCTCCCGGACAGGGAACACCGGGGAGCTGTTTTTT. Protein product: CASSSRTGNTGELFF. The chain links TRBV7-3 to TRBJ2-2, with 7 bases lining up with TRBD1. The germline V gene encodes CDR1 SGHTA and CDR2 FQGTGA. The CDR3 extends over 15 amino acids. Trimming removed 4 bases from V and 1 base from J; junction bases left unmatched: 3.

The J gene is TRBJ2-1, the V gene TRBV9, with a tentative D call TRBD2 (5 bases). CDR1 is SGDLS and CDR2 is YYNGEE in the germline V gene. Trimming left V 0 bases short and J 7 bases short, with 14 bases between. The CDR3 spans 15 residues. The CDR3 protein is CASSVGGLPRNEQFF. Written as DNA, the CDR3 is TGTGCCAGCAGCGTAGGAGGGCTACCAAGGAATGAGCAGTTCTTC.

CDR3 DNA: TGTGCCAGCACTTGGGACAGGGGCAATCAGCCCCAGCATTTT. It specifies CASTWDRGNQPQHF. The chain carries TRBV5-8 and TRBJ1-5, with TRBD1 matching 9 bases. V shed 6 bases, J shed 2 bases, and the junction held 3 bases outside the gene matches. The CDR3 is 14 residues long. Germline V CDR1 and CDR2: SGHTS, YDEGEE.

The table lists this clone with a few counts. The V and J genes are TRBV15 and TRBJ2-3; D unresolved. The germline V gene has CDR1 LNHNV and CDR2 YYDKDF (reference sequence). The CDR3 spans 18 residues. Trimming cost V 0 bases and J 0 bases, with 16 bases left between them. CDR3 DNA: TGTGCCACCAGCAGAGAACTTTCACCGCCTCCTAGCACAGATACGCAGTATTTT. Encoded protein: CATSRELSPPPSTDTQYF.

The CDR3 region is CASSVGGARGADTQYF. The DNA for the CDR3 is TGTGCCAGCAGCGTAGGGGGGGCGCGGGGGGCGGATACGCAGTATTTT. This sequence joins TRBV9 and TRBJ2-3; 8 bases map to TRBD2. V dropped 0 bases and J dropped 6; count of bases not matched to a gene: 9. Germline V gives CDR1 SGDLS, CDR2 YYNGEE. The CDR3 runs 16 residues. Full variable domain (rest looked up from reference TRBV9 and TRBJ2-3): DSGVTQTPKHLITATGQRVTLRCSPRSGDLSVYWYQQSLDQGLQFLIQYYNGEERAKGNILERFSAQQFPDLHSELNLSSLELGDSALYFCASSVGGARGADTQYFGPGTRLTVL.

This clone was seen just once. The chain links TRBV5-1 to TRBJ1-5, with a weak D call TRBD1 (6 bases). CDR1 SGHRS and CDR2 YFSETQ come from the germline V gene. V lost 3 bases to trimming and J lost 3 bases, with 13 bases between them. This CDR3 region has 15 residues. CDR3 region: CASSSTTGDNQPQHF. The CDR3 DNA reads as TGCGCCAGCAGCTCGACGACAGGAGACAATCAGCCCCAGCATTTT.